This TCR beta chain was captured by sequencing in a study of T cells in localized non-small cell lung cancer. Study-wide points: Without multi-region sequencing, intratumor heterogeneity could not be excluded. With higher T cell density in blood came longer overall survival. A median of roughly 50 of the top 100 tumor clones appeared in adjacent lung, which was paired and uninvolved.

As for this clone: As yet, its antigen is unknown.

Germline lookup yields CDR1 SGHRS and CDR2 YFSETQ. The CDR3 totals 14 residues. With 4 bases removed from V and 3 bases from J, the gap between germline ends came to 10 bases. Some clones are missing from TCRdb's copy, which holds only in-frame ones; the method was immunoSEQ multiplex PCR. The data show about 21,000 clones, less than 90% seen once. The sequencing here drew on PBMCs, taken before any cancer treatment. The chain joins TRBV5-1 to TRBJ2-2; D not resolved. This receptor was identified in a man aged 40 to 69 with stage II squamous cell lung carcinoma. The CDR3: CASSPKQYTGELFF. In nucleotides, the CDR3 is TGCGCCAGCAGCCCCAAACAGTACACCGGGGAGCTGTTTTTT.